The rows below give T cell receptor beta chains drawn from one sample of a study of OX40 agonist ivuxolimab in advanced cancers. Sequencing used immunoSEQ multiplex PCR; TCRdb keeps in-frame clones, though not all of them. The repertoire includes about 28,000 clones, roughly 87% of them detected once, and roughly 15% sits in the top ten. The sample here was CD4+ or CD8+ T cells sorted from blood, taken in a trial of the OX40 agonist ivuxolimab. The receptors come from an adult with an advanced solid tumor such as melanoma, head and neck, liver or kidney cancer. CDR3s include the opening cysteine and the closing phenylalanine or tryptophan. The D gene is left open where the match is weak. Clone sizes are given selectively: once, few, many, or a class where the clone is expanded.

j_call: TRBJ1-3
d_call: TRBD1
clone_size: -
v_call: TRBV27
cdr3_nt: TGTGCCAGCAGCCATGACAGGGGGACTGGAAACACCATATATTTT
cdr3_aa: CASSHDRGTGNTIYF

j_call: TRBJ2-2
d_call: -
clone_size: -
v_call: TRBV4-1
cdr3_nt: TGCGCCAGCAGCCGGAGGGACAGCTCGAACACCGGGGAGCTGTTTTTT
cdr3_aa: CASSRRDSSNTGELFF

j_call: TRBJ2-5
d_call: TRBD2
clone_size: -
v_call: TRBV9
cdr3_nt: TGTGCCAGCAGCACGGGACTAGCGGGAGAGACAGAGACCCAGTACTTC
cdr3_aa: CASSTGLAGETETQYF

j_call: TRBJ2-5
d_call: -
clone_size: -
v_call: TRBV27
cdr3_nt: TGTGCCAGCAGCCGACTAGATGGAGAGACCCAGTACTTC
cdr3_aa: CASSRLDGETQYF

j_call: TRBJ2-7
d_call: -
clone_size: -
v_call: TRBV19
cdr3_nt: TGTGCCAGTAGTATAACGGGAGCAACCTACGAGCAGTACTTC
cdr3_aa: CASSITGATYEQYF

j_call: TRBJ2-7
d_call: TRBD1
clone_size: -
v_call: TRBV27
cdr3_nt: TGTGCCAGCAGTCCCACCGGGGACAGGGCCTACGAGCAGTACTTC
cdr3_aa: CASSPTGDRAYEQYF

j_call: TRBJ2-7
d_call: -
clone_size: -
v_call: TRBV27
cdr3_nt: TGTGCCAGCTCGGCAGGGGCCCCCTACGAGCAGTACTTC
cdr3_aa: CASSAGAPYEQYF

j_call: TRBJ1-1
d_call: TRBD1
clone_size: -
v_call: TRBV29-1
cdr3_nt: TGCAGCGGGAAAGGGGACAGGGGGCCGAGGAACACTGAAGCTTTCTTT
cdr3_aa: CSGKGDRGPRNTEAFF

j_call: TRBJ2-3
d_call: -
clone_size: -
v_call: TRBV29-1
cdr3_nt: TGCAGCGTCACAGGGACCACCACAGATACGCAGTATTTT
cdr3_aa: CSVTGTTTDTQYF

j_call: TRBJ2-3
d_call: -
clone_size: -
v_call: TRBV19
cdr3_nt: TGTGCCACCAGCACTGGAGTCACAGATACGCAGTATTTT
cdr3_aa: CATSTGVTDTQYF

j_call: TRBJ1-5
d_call: -
clone_size: -
v_call: TRBV28
cdr3_nt: TGTGCCAGCAGTCGCGATACTACATTGCAGCCCCAGCATTTT
cdr3_aa: CASSRDTTLQPQHF

j_call: TRBJ2-1
d_call: TRBD2
clone_size: -
v_call: TRBV28
cdr3_nt: TGTGCCAGCAGTCCCCTAGCGGAACCGTCCTACAATGAGCAGTTCTTC
cdr3_aa: CASSPLAEPSYNEQFF

j_call: TRBJ2-7
d_call: TRBD1
clone_size: -
v_call: TRBV4-1
cdr3_nt: TGCGCCAGCAGCCAACCCGGGACAGGTGCCGAGCAGTACTTC
cdr3_aa: CASSQPGTGAEQYF

j_call: TRBJ2-1
d_call: -
clone_size: medium-sized
v_call: TRBV4-1
cdr3_nt: TGCGCCAGCAGCCGTCTGGACAACGACAATGAGCAGTTCTTC
cdr3_aa: CASSRLDNDNEQFF

j_call: TRBJ1-3
d_call: -
clone_size: -
v_call: TRBV6-1
cdr3_nt: TGTGCCAGCAGTGAAGAACCGAGCTCTGGAAACACCATATATTTT
cdr3_aa: CASSEEPSSGNTIYF

j_call: TRBJ2-1
d_call: -
clone_size: once
v_call: TRBV19
cdr3_nt: TGTGCCAGTAGTAATGGGAACAGGGCGGATGAGCAGTTCTTC
cdr3_aa: CASSNGNRADEQFF

j_call: TRBJ1-1
d_call: -
clone_size: -
v_call: TRBV28
cdr3_nt: TGTGCCAGCACCCCCGGAGAGGGGAACACTGAAGCTTTCTTT
cdr3_aa: CASTPGEGNTEAFF

j_call: TRBJ2-1
d_call: -
clone_size: -
v_call: TRBV21-1
cdr3_nt: TGTGCCAGCAGCACGCCCTATCCCGGGCGGGGGACAGCGCAGTTCTTC
cdr3_aa: CASSTPYPGRGTAQFF

j_call: TRBJ1-2
d_call: -
clone_size: -
v_call: TRBV19
cdr3_nt: TGTGCCAGTAAGACAGGTCCTCCAGCTAACTATGGCTACACCTTC
cdr3_aa: CASKTGPPANYGYTF

j_call: TRBJ2-7
d_call: -
clone_size: once
v_call: TRBV2
cdr3_nt: TGTGCCAGCAGTGAACTTCCGGCAGGGCGTTACGAGCAGTACTTC
cdr3_aa: CASSELPAGRYEQYF

j_call: TRBJ2-3
d_call: -
clone_size: -
v_call: TRBV19
cdr3_nt: TGTGCCAGTAGTCCCCGGCGGGCCACAGATACGCAGTATTTT
cdr3_aa: CASSPRRATDTQYF

j_call: TRBJ2-4
d_call: -
clone_size: -
v_call: TRBV6-5
cdr3_nt: TGTGCCAGCAGCCTGGGGGGAGTACAAAACATTCAGTACTTC
cdr3_aa: CASSLGGVQNIQYF

j_call: TRBJ1-3
d_call: -
clone_size: -
v_call: TRBV7-6
cdr3_nt: TGTGCCAGCAGCTTGTCCCGAGACTCTGGAAACACCATATATTTT
cdr3_aa: CASSLSRDSGNTIYF

j_call: TRBJ2-2
d_call: -
clone_size: -
v_call: TRBV6-5
cdr3_nt: TGTGCCAGCAGTTACCCCCCCGGGGAGCTGTTTTTT
cdr3_aa: CASSYPPGELFF

j_call: TRBJ2-2
d_call: -
clone_size: -
v_call: TRBV4-1
cdr3_nt: TGCGCCAGCAGCCAAGTGGGAGACGCCGGGGAGCTGTTTTTT
cdr3_aa: CASSQVGDAGELFF

j_call: TRBJ1-2
d_call: -
clone_size: -
v_call: TRBV14
cdr3_nt: TGTGCCAGCAGCCAAGATCTTTTTGGCTACACCTTC
cdr3_aa: CASSQDLFGYTF

j_call: TRBJ2-7
d_call: TRBD2
clone_size: few
v_call: TRBV27
cdr3_nt: TGTGCCAGCAGTTTATCTGCGGGAGTCGAGCAGTACTTC
cdr3_aa: CASSLSAGVEQYF

j_call: TRBJ2-3
d_call: -
clone_size: -
v_call: TRBV4-1
cdr3_nt: TGCGCCAGCAGCCAAGATGAAACGAGACACGCACAGGATACGCAGTATTTT
cdr3_aa: CASSQDETRHAQDTQYF

j_call: TRBJ1-5
d_call: -
clone_size: -
v_call: TRBV6-1
cdr3_nt: TGTGCCAGCCGAGGGGATCAGCCCCAGCATTTT
cdr3_aa: CASRGDQPQHF

j_call: TRBJ2-7
d_call: -
clone_size: -
v_call: TRBV28
cdr3_nt: TGTGCCAGCAGTCCCCCCAGGGGCGAGCAGTACTTC
cdr3_aa: CASSPPRGEQYF

j_call: TRBJ2-1
d_call: -
clone_size: -
v_call: TRBV5-6
cdr3_nt: TGTGCCAGCAGCCACACCGGGACTCCCTACAATGAGCAGTTCTTC
cdr3_aa: CASSHTGTPYNEQFF

j_call: TRBJ2-7
d_call: TRBD2
clone_size: -
v_call: TRBV11-2
cdr3_nt: TGTGCCAGCAGCGTGGGACTAGCGAATTACGAGCAGTACTTC
cdr3_aa: CASSVGLANYEQYF

j_call: TRBJ2-1
d_call: -
clone_size: -
v_call: TRBV28
cdr3_nt: TGTGCCAGCAGCCACCTGAGACTCAACAATGAGCAGTTCTTC
cdr3_aa: CASSHLRLNNEQFF

j_call: TRBJ2-2
d_call: -
clone_size: -
v_call: TRBV27
cdr3_nt: TGTGCCAGCAGTTTTGGCAGGGTGACGACCGGGGAGCTGTTTTTT
cdr3_aa: CASSFGRVTTGELFF

j_call: TRBJ2-2
d_call: -
clone_size: -
v_call: TRBV11-2
cdr3_nt: TGTGCCAGCAGCTTAGATTGGCGGGGGCTTGGCGGGGAGCTGTTTTTT
cdr3_aa: CASSLDWRGLGGELFF

j_call: TRBJ2-7
d_call: -
clone_size: -
v_call: TRBV19
cdr3_nt: TGTGCCAGTAGTGACCAGCGGGCAACCTACGAGCAGTACTTC
cdr3_aa: CASSDQRATYEQYF

j_call: TRBJ2-7
d_call: TRBD2
clone_size: -
v_call: TRBV13
cdr3_nt: TGTGCCAGCAGCCCAGGGACTAGCTACGAGCAGTACTTC
cdr3_aa: CASSPGTSYEQYF

j_call: TRBJ2-7
d_call: -
clone_size: -
v_call: TRBV5-1
cdr3_nt: TGCGCCAGCAGACCCGACGCGTTGGACGAGCAGTACTTC
cdr3_aa: CASRPDALDEQYF

j_call: TRBJ2-1
d_call: TRBD2
clone_size: -
v_call: TRBV11-3
cdr3_nt: TGTGCCAGCAGCTTAGATCGGAGCGCTAGCGGCTCCTACAATGAGCAGTTCTTC
cdr3_aa: CASSLDRSASGSYNEQFF

j_call: TRBJ2-7
d_call: -
clone_size: once
v_call: TRBV4-2
cdr3_nt: TGTGCCAGCAGCCAAGACCTTATTGGAACAGGTCGATTCGAGCAGTACTTC
cdr3_aa: CASSQDLIGTGRFEQYF

j_call: TRBJ1-5
d_call: TRBD1
clone_size: -
v_call: TRBV7-9
cdr3_nt: TGTGCCAGCAGCTTAGAGGGACAGGGCTCGTGGCAGCCCCAGCATTTT
cdr3_aa: CASSLEGQGSWQPQHF

j_call: TRBJ2-1
d_call: TRBD2
clone_size: once
v_call: TRBV11-2
cdr3_nt: TGTGCCAGCAGCTTAGATCTGGTTAGCGGGCCGTACAATGAGCAGTTCTTC
cdr3_aa: CASSLDLVSGPYNEQFF

j_call: TRBJ1-1
d_call: -
clone_size: -
v_call: TRBV5-4
cdr3_nt: TGTGCCAGCAGGTCCTCCGGAACGGGCACTGAAGCTTTCTTT
cdr3_aa: CASRSSGTGTEAFF

j_call: TRBJ1-5
d_call: -
clone_size: medium-sized
v_call: TRBV30
cdr3_nt: TGTGCCTGGAGTTCAGACAGTTATAGCAATCAGCCCCAGCATTTT
cdr3_aa: CAWSSDSYSNQPQHF

j_call: TRBJ2-5
d_call: -
clone_size: few
v_call: TRBV6-5
cdr3_nt: TGTGCCAGCAGTGACTTGGACACTGAGACCCAGTACTTC
cdr3_aa: CASSDLDTETQYF

j_call: TRBJ2-7
d_call: TRBD1
clone_size: few
v_call: TRBV28
cdr3_nt: TGTGCCAGCAGTTTAGGGGACAGGGCCTACGAGCAGTACTTC
cdr3_aa: CASSLGDRAYEQYF

j_call: TRBJ2-7
d_call: TRBD2
clone_size: -
v_call: TRBV18
cdr3_nt: TGTGCCAGCTCACTGGGAACTAGCGGGTACGAGCAGTACTTC
cdr3_aa: CASSLGTSGYEQYF

j_call: TRBJ1-3
d_call: -
clone_size: once
v_call: TRBV29-1
cdr3_nt: TGCAGCGTTGAAACCAGGATAAACTCTGGAAACACCATATATTTT
cdr3_aa: CSVETRINSGNTIYF

j_call: TRBJ2-7
d_call: -
clone_size: -
v_call: TRBV30
cdr3_nt: TGTGCCTGGAGTGTTAGTTCTAGCGTTTCCTACGAGCAGTACTTC
cdr3_aa: CAWSVSSSVSYEQYF

j_call: TRBJ2-1
d_call: TRBD2
clone_size: -
v_call: TRBV27
cdr3_nt: TGTGCCAGCACCCTAGCGGGGGCGGGGAATGAGCAGTTCTTC
cdr3_aa: CASTLAGAGNEQFF

j_call: TRBJ1-5
d_call: TRBD1
clone_size: -
v_call: TRBV5-5
cdr3_nt: TGTGCCAGCAGCTTGAGGACAGGGGGCAGTCAGCCCCAGCATTTT
cdr3_aa: CASSLRTGGSQPQHF

j_call: TRBJ2-7
d_call: TRBD2
clone_size: -
v_call: TRBV5-4
cdr3_nt: TGTGCCAGCAGTTGGATAGCGGGACCCGAGCAGTACTTC
cdr3_aa: CASSWIAGPEQYF

j_call: TRBJ1-1
d_call: -
clone_size: -
v_call: TRBV7-9
cdr3_nt: TGTGCCAGCAGTAGGGCGTACAGGGAGACAGAAGCTTTCTTT
cdr3_aa: CASSRAYRETEAFF